A selection of T cell receptor beta chains follows, all from one sample in a study of cytomegalovirus exposure and HLA in healthy donors. The assay was immunoSEQ multiplex PCR, and TCRdb's table has in-frame clones only and misses some. The sample consists of 110,000 or so clones, more than 60% of them appearing once. The sample was PBMCs. The receptors derive from a female donor in good health and CMV-seronegative. The CDR3 runs from the conserved cysteine through the conserved F or W. Each record gives: clone size, D gene, CDR3 length, J gene, V gene, CDR3 protein, CDR3 DNA. The D gene is left open where the match is weak. Only some rows state a clone size, as once, few, many or a class for expanded clones.

.,TRBD1,15,TRBJ2-1,TRBV13,CASSAGGQGVGEQFF,TGTGCCAGCAGCGCCGGAGGACAGGGGGTCGGTGAGCAGTTCTTC
.,.,13,TRBJ2-1,TRBV28,CASEQISYNEQFF,TGTGCCAGCGAACAGATCTCCTACAATGAGCAGTTCTTC
.,.,15,TRBJ2-2,TRBV4-3,CASSQEKAGTGELFF,TGCGCCAGCAGCCAAGAGAAAGCCGGCACCGGGGAGCTGTTTTTT
.,TRBD1,16,TRBJ1-6,TRBV7-2,CASSLSRQGAFSPLHF,TGTGCCAGCAGCTTAAGCAGACAGGGGGCGTTTTCACCCCTCCACTTT
once,TRBD1,15,TRBJ2-7,TRBV12-5,CASGLVVGQAHEQYF,TGTGCTAGTGGTTTGGTAGTTGGACAGGCCCACGAGCAGTACTTC
.,.,11,TRBJ1-2,TRBV25-1,CASSDGYGYTF,TGTGCCAGCAGTGACGGTTATGGCTACACCTTC
.,TRBD2,16,TRBJ2-3,TRBV9,CASSVSGGAASDTQYF,TGTGCCAGCAGCGTTAGCGGGGGGGCCGCGTCAGATACGCAGTATTTT
.,.,13,TRBJ2-7,TRBV5-4,CASSLTGSYEQYF,TGTGCCAGCAGCTTAACAGGGTCTTACGAGCAGTACTTC
few,.,14,TRBJ1-2,TRBV5-4,CASSPSGILRGYTF,TGTGCCAGCAGCCCCTCAGGGATTCTTCGGGGCTACACCTTC
.,.,13,TRBJ1-6,TRBV16,CASSQQPGAPLHF,TGTGCCAGCAGCCAGCAACCCGGGGCACCCCTCCACTTT
.,.,12,TRBJ2-7,TRBV5-1,CASSPESYEQYF,TGCGCCAGCAGCCCCGAGTCCTACGAGCAGTACTTC
.,.,11,TRBJ1-1,TRBV2,CASEEQLEAFF,TGTGCCAGCGAAGAACAGCTTGAAGCTTTCTTT
few,.,14,TRBJ1-1,TRBV6-1,CASRTSQGWTEAFF,TGTGCCAGCAGGACCTCACAGGGTTGGACTGAAGCTTTCTTT
.,TRBD1,13,TRBJ2-7,TRBV5-1,CASSLRQGDEQYF,TGCGCCAGCAGCTTGCGACAGGGAGACGAGCAGTACTTC
once,.,12,TRBJ2-3,TRBV2,CASRIFSNTQYF,TGTGCCAGCAGGATTTTTAGTAATACGCAGTATTTT
.,.,13,TRBJ1-1,TRBV7-9,CSSSLARGKEAFF,TGTTCCAGCAGCTTAGCGAGGGGGAAGGAAGCTTTCTTT